This T cell receptor beta chain is drawn from a study of T cell responses to AZD1222 COVID-19 vaccine. Findings and caveats of the study: Two AZD1222 administrations were followed by greater Spike-specific TCR breadth and depth. It should be noted that donors were predominantly white British and more often female, and clonal diversity was possibly underestimated.

A word on this clone: Its antigen is currently unknown.

The germline gives CDR1 SNHLY, CDR2 FYNNEI. Trimming left V 6 bases short and J 0 bases short, with 14 bases between. There are 15 residues in the CDR3. Data came from immunoSEQ multiplex PCR; TCRdb stores just in-frame clones and leaves some out. The table shows about 70,000 clones, with around 84% occurring only once. The chain carries TRBV2 and TRBJ1-1; no firm D call. The sequence was collected from an adult in good health. The sample consisted of peripheral blood, taken on day 0 of AZD1222 vaccination. The CDR3 reads CASSSLSFMNTEAFF. The DNA of the CDR3 is TGTGCCAGCAGCTCGCTGTCTTTTATGAACACTGAAGCTTTCTTT.